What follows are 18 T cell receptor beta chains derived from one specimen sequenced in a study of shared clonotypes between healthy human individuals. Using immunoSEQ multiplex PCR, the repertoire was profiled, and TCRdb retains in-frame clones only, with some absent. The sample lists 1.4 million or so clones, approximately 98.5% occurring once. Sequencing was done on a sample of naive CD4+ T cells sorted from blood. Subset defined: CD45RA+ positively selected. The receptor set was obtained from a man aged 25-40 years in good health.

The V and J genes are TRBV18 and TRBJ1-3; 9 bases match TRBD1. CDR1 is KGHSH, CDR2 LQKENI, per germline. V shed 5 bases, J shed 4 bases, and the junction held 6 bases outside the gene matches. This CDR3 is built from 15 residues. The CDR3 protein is CASSSFGQGGNTIYF. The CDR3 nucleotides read TGTGCCAGCTCATCTTTTGGACAGGGGGGAAACACCATATATTTT.

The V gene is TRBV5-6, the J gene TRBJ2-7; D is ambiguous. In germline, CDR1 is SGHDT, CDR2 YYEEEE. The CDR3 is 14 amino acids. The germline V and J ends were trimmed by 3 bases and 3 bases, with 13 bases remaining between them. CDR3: CASSYRVSNYEQYF. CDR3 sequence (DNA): TGTGCCAGCAGCTACCGGGTCAGCAACTACGAGCAGTACTTC.

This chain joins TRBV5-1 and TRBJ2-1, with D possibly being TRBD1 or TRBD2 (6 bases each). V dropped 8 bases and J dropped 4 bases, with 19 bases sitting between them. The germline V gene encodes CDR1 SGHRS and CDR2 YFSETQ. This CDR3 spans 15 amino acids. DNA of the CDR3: TGCGCCAGTGGGGGCGGGGACCCCAAATACAATGAGCAGTTCTTC. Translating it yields CASGGGDPKYNEQFF.

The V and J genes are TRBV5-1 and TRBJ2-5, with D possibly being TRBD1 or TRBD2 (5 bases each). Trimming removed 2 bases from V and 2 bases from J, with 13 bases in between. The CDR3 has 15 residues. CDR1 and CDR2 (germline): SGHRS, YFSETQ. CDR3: CASSFSGTNQETQYF. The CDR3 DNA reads TGCGCCAGCAGCTTCTCTGGGACCAATCAAGAGACCCAGTACTTC.

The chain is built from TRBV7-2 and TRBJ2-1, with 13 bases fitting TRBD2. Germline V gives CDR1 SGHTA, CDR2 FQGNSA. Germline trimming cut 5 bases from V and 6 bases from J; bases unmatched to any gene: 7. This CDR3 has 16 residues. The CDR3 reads CASSIRLAGGPNEQFF. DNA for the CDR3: TGTGCCAGCAGCATAAGACTAGCGGGAGGTCCCAATGAGCAGTTCTTC. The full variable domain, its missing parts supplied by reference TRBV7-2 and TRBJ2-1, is GAGVSQSPSNKVTEKGKDVELRCDPISGHTALYWYRQSLGQGLEFLIYFQGNSAPDKSGLPSDRFSAERTGGSVSTLTIQRTQQEDSAVYLCASSIRLAGGPNEQFFGPGTRLTVL.

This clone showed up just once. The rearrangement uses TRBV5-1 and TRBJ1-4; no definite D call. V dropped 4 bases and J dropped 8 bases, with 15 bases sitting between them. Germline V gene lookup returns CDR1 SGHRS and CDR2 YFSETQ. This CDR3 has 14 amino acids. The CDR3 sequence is CASSLGFQDEKLFF. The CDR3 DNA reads TGCGCCAGCAGCCTCGGATTCCAGGACGAAAAACTGTTTTTT.

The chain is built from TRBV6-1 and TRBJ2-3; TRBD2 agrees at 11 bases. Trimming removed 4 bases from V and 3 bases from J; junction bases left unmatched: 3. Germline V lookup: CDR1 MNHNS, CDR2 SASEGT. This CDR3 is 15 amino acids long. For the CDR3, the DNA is TGTGCCAGCAGTGGACGACTAGCGGGAACAGATACGCAGTATTTT. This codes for CASSGRLAGTDTQYF.

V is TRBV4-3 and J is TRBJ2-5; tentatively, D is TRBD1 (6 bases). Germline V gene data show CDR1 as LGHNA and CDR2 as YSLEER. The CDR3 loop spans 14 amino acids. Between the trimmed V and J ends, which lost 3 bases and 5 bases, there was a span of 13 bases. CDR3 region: CASSHAVRGETQYF. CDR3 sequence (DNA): TGCGCCAGCAGCCATGCAGTTAGGGGGGAGACCCAGTACTTC.

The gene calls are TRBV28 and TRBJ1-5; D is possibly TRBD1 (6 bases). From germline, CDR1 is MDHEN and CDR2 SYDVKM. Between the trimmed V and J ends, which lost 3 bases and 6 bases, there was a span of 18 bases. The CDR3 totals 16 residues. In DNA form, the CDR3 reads TGTGCCAGCAGTTTCAATCTGGGACAAGGGAGTCAGCCCCAGCATTTT. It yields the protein CASSFNLGQGSQPQHF.

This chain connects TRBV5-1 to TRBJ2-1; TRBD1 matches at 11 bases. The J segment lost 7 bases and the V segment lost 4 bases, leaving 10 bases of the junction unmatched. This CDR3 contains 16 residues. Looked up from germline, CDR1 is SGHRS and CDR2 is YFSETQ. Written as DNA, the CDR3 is TGCGCCAGCAGCCGCTCGGGACAGGGGGAGACGAATGAGCAGTTCTTC. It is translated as CASSRSGQGETNEQFF.

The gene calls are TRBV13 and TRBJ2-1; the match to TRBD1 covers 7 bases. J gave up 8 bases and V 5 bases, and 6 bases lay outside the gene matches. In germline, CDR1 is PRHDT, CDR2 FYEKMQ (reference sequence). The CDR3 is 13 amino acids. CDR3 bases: TGTGCCAGCAGCCGGGACAGCAGCTATGAGCAGTTCTTC. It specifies CASSRDSSYEQFF. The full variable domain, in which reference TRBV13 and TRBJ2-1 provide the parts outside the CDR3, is AAGVIQSPRHLIKEKRETATLKCYPIPRHDTVYWYQQGPGQDPQFLISFYEKMQSDKGSIPDRFSAQQFSDYHSELNMSSLELGDSALYFCASSRDSSYEQFFGPGTRLTVL.

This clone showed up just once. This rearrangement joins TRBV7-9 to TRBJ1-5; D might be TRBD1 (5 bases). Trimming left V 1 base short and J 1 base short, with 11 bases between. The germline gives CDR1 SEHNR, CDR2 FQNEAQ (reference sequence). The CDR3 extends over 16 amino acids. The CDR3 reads CASSLGKGWSNQPQHF. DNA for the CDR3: TGTGCCAGCAGCTTAGGTAAGGGGTGGAGCAATCAGCCCCAGCATTTT.

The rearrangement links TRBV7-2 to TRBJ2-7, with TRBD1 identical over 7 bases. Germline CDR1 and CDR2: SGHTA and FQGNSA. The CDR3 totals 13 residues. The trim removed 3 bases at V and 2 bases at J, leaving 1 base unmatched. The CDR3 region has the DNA TGTGCCAGCAGCTTTGGGACAGCCTACGAGCAGTACTTC. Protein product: CASSFGTAYEQYF.

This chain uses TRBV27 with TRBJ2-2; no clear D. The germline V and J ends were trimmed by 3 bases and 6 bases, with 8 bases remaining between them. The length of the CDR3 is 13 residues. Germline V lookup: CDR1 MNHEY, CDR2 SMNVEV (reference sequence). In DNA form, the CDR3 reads TGTGCCAGCAGTTTCAGAGTTGCCGGGGAGCTGTTTTTT. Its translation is CASSFRVAGELFF.

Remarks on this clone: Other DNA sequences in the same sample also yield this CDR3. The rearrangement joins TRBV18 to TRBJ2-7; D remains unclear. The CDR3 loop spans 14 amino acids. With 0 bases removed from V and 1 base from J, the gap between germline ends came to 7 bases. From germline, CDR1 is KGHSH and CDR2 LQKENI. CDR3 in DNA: TGTGCCAGCTCACCACCATCACAGTCCTACGAGCAGTACTTC. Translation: CASSPPSQSYEQYF. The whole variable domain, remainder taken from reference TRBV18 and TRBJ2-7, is NAGVMQNPRHLVRRRGQEARLRCSPMKGHSHVYWYRQLPEEGLKFMVYLQKENIIDESGMPKERFSAEFPKEGPSILRIQQVVRGDSAAYFCASSPPSQSYEQYFGPGTRLTVT.

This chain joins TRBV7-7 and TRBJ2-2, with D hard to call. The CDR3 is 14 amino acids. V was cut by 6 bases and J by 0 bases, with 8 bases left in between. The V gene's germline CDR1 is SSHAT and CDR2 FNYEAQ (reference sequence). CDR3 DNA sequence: TGTGCCAGCAGTAAAACTACGAACACCGGGGAGCTGTTTTTT. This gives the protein CASSKTTNTGELFF.

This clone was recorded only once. In nucleotides, the CDR3 is TGTGCCAGTAGGCCGGGACTCACTCATCAGCCCCAGCATTTT. Protein sequence: CASRPGLTHQPQHF. The rearrangement links TRBV19 to TRBJ1-5; TRBD1 is a possible D gene (5 bases). Per germline, CDR1 LNHDA and CDR2 SQIVND (reference sequence). Deletions cut 6 bases from V and 5 bases from J, with 14 bases between. The CDR3 runs 14 residues.

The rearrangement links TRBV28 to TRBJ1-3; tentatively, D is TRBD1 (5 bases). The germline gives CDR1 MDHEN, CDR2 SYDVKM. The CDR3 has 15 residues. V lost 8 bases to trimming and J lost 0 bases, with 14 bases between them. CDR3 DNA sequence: TGTGCCAGCGTCGCCGGGACGGACTCTGGAAACACCATATATTTT. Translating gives CASVAGTDSGNTIYF.